The TCR beta chain under discussion was sequenced for a study of control samples from healthy donors and cancer patients. TCRdb's copy holds only in-frame clones and misses some; the assay was immunoSEQ multiplex PCR. The sample yields about 190,000 clones, approximately 90% seen once. CDR1 and CDR2 from the germline V gene are WNHNN and SYGVQD (reference sequence). The V segment lost 4 bases and the J segment 2 bases; nucleotides outside the gene matches: 2. The CDR3 is made up of 14 amino acids. The sequence was collected from a man younger than 40 in good health. The V gene is TRBV10-1, the J gene TRBJ2-3, with 8 bases fitting TRBD2. Sequenced material: blood. CDR3 coding DNA: TGCGCCAGCAGTGGCGGGGGGCCCACAGATACGCAGTATTTT. As protein: CASSGGGPTDTQYF.